This TCR beta chain was sequenced during a study of technical replicates of blood from several donors. Libraries were prepared by immunoSEQ multiplex PCR; TCRdb keeps only in-frame clonotypes and omits some of them. The table has some 87,000 clones, roughly 96% seen once; the top ten hold approximately 0.32%. Only one count was recorded for this clone. The CDR3 consists of 16 residues. Per germline, CDR1 SQVTM and CDR2 ANQGSEA. V was pared by 1 base and J by 2 bases, with 17 bases between. What was sequenced was T cells isolated from PBMCs. The sequence derives from a human donor in good health. This chain uses TRBV29-1 with TRBJ1-2; D is unclear. CDR3 sequence (DNA): TGCAGCGTTGAAGGTGTAAGGCCGGACTACAACTATGGCTACACCTTC. It specifies CSVEGVRPDYNYGYTF.